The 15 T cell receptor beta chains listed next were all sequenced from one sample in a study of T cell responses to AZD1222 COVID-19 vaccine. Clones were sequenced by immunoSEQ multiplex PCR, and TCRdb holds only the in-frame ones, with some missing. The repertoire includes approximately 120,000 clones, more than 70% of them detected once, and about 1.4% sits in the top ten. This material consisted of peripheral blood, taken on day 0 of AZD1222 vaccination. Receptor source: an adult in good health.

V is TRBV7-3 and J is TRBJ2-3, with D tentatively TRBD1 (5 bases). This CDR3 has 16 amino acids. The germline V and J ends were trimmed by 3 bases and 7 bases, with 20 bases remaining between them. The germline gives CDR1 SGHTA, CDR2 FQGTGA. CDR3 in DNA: TGTGCCAGCAGCTTCTCTGGGGCCAGGGCGGAGAATACGCAGTATTTT. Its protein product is CASSFSGARAENTQYF.

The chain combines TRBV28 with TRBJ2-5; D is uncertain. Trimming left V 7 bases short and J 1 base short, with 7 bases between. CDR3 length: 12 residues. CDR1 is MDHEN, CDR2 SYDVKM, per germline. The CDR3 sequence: CASKGLQETQYF. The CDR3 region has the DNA TGTGCCAGCAAAGGCCTCCAAGAGACCCAGTACTTC.

CDR3 sequence reads: CASRSVLAGRETQYF. The CDR3 nucleotides read TGTGCCAGCAGATCCGTACTAGCGGGAAGAGAGACCCAGTACTTC. This chain links TRBV27 with TRBJ2-5; 10 nucleotides align to TRBD2. The CDR3 covers 15 residues. J lost 4 bases, V lost 6 bases, and 8 bases had no gene match. Germline CDR1 and CDR2: MNHEY and SMNVEV (reference sequence).

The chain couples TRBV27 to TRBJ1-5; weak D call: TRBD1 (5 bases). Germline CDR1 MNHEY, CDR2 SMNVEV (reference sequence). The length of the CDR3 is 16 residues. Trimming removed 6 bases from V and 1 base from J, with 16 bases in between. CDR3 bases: TGTGCCAGCAGACCCGACGCGGGACGAAGCAATCAGCCCCAGCATTTT. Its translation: CASRPDAGRSNQPQHF.

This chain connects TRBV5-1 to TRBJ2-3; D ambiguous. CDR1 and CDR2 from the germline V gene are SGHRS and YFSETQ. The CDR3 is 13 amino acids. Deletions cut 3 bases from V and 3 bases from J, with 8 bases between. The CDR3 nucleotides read TGCGCCAGCAGCTCCCTGGCGACAGATACGCAGTATTTT. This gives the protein CASSSLATDTQYF.

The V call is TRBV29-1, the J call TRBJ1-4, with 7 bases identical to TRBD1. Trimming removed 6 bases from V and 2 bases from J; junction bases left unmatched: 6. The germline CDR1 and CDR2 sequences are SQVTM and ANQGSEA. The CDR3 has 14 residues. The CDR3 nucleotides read TGCAGCGTGGCCCGACAGGGCACTAATGAAAAACTGTTTTTT. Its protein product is CSVARQGTNEKLFF.

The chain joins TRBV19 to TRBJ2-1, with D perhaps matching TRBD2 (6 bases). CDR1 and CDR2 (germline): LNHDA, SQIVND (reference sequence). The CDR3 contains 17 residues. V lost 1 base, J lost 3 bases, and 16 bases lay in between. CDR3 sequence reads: CASSIARIADIYNEQFF. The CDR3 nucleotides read TGTGCCAGTAGTATAGCTCGGATAGCGGATATCTACAATGAGCAGTTCTTC.

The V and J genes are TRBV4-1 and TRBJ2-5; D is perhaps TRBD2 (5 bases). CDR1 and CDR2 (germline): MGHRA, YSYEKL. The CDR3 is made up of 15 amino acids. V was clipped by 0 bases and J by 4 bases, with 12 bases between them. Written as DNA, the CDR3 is TGCGCCAGCAGCCAAGATCGGGGTGGGCGAGAGACCCAGTACTTC. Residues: CASSQDRGGRETQYF.

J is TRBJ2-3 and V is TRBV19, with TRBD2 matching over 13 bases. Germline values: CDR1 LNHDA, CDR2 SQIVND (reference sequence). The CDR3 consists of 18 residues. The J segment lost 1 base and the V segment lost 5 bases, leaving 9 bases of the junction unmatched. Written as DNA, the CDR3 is TGTGCCAGTAGTCGGACTAGCGGGAGCGTCACTCGCACAGATACGCAGTATTTT. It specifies CASSRTSGSVTRTDTQYF. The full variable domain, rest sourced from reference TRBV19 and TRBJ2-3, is DGGITQSPKYLFRKEGQNVTLSCEQNLNHDAMYWYRQDPGQGLRLIYYSQIVNDFQKGDIAEGYSVSREKKESFPLTVTSAQKNPTAFYLCASSRTSGSVTRTDTQYFGPGTRLTVL.

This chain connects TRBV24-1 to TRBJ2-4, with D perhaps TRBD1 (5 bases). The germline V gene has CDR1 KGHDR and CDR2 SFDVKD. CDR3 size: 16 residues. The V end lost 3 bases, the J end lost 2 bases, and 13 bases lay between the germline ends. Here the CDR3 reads CATSDPERGPKNIQYF. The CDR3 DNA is TGTGCCACCAGTGATCCGGAAAGGGGCCCCAAAAACATTCAGTACTTC.

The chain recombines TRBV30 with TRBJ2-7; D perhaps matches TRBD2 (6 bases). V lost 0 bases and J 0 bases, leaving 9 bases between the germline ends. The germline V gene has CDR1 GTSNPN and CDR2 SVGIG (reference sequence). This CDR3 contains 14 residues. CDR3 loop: CAWSVGGSSYEQYF. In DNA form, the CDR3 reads TGTGCCTGGAGTGTTGGAGGGAGCTCCTACGAGCAGTACTTC.

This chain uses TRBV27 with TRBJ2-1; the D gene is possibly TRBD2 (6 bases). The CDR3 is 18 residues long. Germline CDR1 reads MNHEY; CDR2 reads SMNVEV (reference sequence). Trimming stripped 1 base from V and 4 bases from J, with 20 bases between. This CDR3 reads CASSLYVVGGKRYNEQFF. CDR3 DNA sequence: TGTGCCAGCAGTTTATATGTGGTTGGCGGGAAGAGGTACAATGAGCAGTTCTTC.

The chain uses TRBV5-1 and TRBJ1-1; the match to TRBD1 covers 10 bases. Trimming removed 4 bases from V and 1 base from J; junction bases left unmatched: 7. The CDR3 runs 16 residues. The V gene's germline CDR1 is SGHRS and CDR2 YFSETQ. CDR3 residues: CASSPGTGDRNTEAFF. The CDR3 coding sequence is TGCGCCAGCAGCCCTGGGACAGGGGATAGGAACACTGAAGCTTTCTTT.

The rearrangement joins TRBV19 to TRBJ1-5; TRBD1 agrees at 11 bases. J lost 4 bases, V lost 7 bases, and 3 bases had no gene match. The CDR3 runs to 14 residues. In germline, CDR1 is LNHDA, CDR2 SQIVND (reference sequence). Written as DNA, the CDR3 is TGTGCCAGTACCGGGACAGGGGGAAATCAGCCCCAGCATTTT. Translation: CASTGTGGNQPQHF.

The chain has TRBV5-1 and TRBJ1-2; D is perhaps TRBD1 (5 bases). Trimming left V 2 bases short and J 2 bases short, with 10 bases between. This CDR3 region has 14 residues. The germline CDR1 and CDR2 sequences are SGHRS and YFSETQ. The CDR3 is CASSLYGGNYGYTF. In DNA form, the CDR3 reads TGCGCCAGCAGCTTATACGGGGGGAACTATGGCTACACCTTC. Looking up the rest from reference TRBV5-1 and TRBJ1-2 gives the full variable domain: KAGVTQTPRYLIKTRGQQVTLSCSPISGHRSVSWYQQTPGQGLQFLFEYFSETQRNKGNFPGRFSGRQFSNSRSEMNVSTLELGDSALYLCASSLYGGNYGYTFGSGTRLTVV.